This TCR beta chain was identified during a study of beta chain features in type 1 diabetes. Whole-study findings and limits: Patients' naive, central memory and regulatory TCRB repertoires appeared more alike than those of healthy donors. TCRB CDR3s from Type 1 diabetes patients were moderately but significantly shorter in all four CD4+ subsets.

The CDR3 has 11 residues. The V end lost 7 bases, the J end lost 8 bases, and 12 bases lay between the germline ends. The V gene's germline CDR1 is GTSNPN and CDR2 SVGIG (reference sequence). Reverse transcribing all isolated RNA meant expressed TCRB transcripts were sequenced. Deep immunoSEQ sequencing covered naive, central memory and regulatory T cell samples. Libraries were prepared by immunoSEQ multiplex PCR; TCRdb keeps only in-frame clonotypes and omits some of them. The table records 630,000 or so clones, more than 12% of them present only once. This clone came up a few times. The antigen is not known.

What was sequenced was naive CD4+ T cells from blood. The genes are TRBV30 and TRBJ2-1; D not certain. The receptor comes from a man between 18 and 35 years old with type 1 diabetes. The CDR3 coding sequence is TGTGCCTCCCACCGCAGTGATGAGCAGTTCTTC. Its translation is CASHRSDEQFF.